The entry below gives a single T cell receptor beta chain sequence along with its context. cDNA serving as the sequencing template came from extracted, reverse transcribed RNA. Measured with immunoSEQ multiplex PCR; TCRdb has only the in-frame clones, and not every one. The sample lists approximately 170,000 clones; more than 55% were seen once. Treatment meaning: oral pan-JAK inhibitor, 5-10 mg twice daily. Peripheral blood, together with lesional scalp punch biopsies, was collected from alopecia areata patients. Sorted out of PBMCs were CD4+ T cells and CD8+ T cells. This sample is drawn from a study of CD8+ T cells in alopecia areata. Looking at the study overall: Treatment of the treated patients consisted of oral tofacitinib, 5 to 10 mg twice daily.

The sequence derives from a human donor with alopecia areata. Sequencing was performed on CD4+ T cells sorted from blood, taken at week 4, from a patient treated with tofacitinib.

In nucleotides, the CDR3 is TGTGCCAGCAGGGGGGGACTGGGTTACGAGCAGTACTTC. Translating gives CASRGGLGYEQYF. V is TRBV6-6 and J is TRBJ2-7; D may be TRBD2 (6 bases). Germline CDR1 MNHNY, CDR2 SVGAGI (reference sequence). This CDR3 has 13 amino acids. The V end lost 6 bases, the J end lost 4 bases, and 13 bases lay between the germline ends.